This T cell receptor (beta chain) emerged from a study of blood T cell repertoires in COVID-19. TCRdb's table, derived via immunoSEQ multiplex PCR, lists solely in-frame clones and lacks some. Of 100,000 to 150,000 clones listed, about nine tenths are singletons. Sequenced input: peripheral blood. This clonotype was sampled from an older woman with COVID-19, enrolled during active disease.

The CDR3 DNA follows: TGTGCCAGCAGCGTAGAGGGGTATGAGAAGCAGTACTTC. Translated: CASSVEGYEKQYF. The chain joins TRBV9 to TRBJ2-7; a weak D match, TRBD1 (5 bases). V gave up 0 bases and J gave up 8 bases, with 12 bases separating them. CDR1 SGDLS and CDR2 YYNGEE come from the germline V gene. The CDR3 consists of 13 residues.